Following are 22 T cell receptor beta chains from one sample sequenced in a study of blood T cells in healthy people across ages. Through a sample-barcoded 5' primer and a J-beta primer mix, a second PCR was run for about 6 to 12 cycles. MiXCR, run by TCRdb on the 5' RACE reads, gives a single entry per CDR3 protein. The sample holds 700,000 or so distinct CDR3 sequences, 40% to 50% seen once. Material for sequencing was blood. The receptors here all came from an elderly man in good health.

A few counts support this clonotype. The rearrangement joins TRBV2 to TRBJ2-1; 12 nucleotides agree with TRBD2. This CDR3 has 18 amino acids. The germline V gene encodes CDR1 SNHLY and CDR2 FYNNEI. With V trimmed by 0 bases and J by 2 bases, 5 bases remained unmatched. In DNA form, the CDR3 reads TGTGCCAGCAGTGAAGCGACTAGCGGGAGAGGCGCCTACAATGAGCAGTTCTTC. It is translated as CASSEATSGRGAYNEQFF.

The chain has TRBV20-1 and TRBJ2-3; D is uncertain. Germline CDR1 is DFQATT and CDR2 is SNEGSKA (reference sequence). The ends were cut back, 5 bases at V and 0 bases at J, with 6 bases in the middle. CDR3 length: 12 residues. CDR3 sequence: CSAHPSTDTQYF. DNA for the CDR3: TGCAGTGCTCATCCGAGCACAGATACGCAGTATTTT.

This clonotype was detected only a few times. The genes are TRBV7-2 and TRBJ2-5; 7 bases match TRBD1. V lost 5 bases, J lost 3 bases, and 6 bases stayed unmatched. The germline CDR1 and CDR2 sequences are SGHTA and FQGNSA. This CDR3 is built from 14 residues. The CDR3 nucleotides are TGTGCCAGCAGCGCCCCGGGACAGAAAGAGACCCAGTACTTC. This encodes CASSAPGQKETQYF.

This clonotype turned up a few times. CDR3 DNA: TGTGCCAGCAGCCAACTAGGGCTAGCGGAAAAAGAGACCCAGTACTTC. Translating it yields CASSQLGLAEKETQYF. The J gene is TRBJ2-5, the V gene TRBV3-1; 7 bases map to TRBD2. V lost 2 bases to trimming and J lost 3 bases; unmatched junction nucleotides: 9. The CDR3 sequence is 16 residues long. Germline V gene sequence: CDR1 LGHDT, CDR2 YNNKEL (reference sequence).

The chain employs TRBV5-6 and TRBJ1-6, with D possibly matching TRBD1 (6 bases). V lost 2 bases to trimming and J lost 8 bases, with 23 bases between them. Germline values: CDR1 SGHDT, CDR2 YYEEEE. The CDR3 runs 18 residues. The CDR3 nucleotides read TGTGCCAGCAGCTTCGGATATCTTCTCCAGGGGAATGATTCACCCCTCCACTTT. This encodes CASSFGYLLQGNDSPLHF.

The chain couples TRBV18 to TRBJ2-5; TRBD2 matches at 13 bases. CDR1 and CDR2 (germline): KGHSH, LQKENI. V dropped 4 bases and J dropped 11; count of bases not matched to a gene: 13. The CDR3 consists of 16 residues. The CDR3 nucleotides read TGTGCCAGCTCACTCGGGACTAGCGGGACTTACAATGAGCAGTACTTC. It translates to CASSLGTSGTYNEQYF.

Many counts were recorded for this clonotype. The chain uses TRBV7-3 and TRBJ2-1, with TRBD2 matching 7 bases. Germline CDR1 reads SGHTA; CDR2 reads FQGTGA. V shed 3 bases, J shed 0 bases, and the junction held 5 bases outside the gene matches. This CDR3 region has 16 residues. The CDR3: CASSFLGGSSYNEQFF. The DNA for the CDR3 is TGTGCCAGCAGCTTCCTCGGCGGGAGCTCCTACAATGAGCAGTTCTTC. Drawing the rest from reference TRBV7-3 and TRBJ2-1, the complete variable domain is GAGVSQTPSNKVTEKGKYVELRCDPISGHTALYWYRQSLGQGPEFLIYFQGTGAADDSGLPNDRFFAVRPEGSVSTLKIQRTERGDSAVYLCASSFLGGSSYNEQFFGPGTRLTVL.

The CDR3 DNA follows: TGTGCCAGCAGCAGGACAGGGTTTGGTGACACCGGGGAGCTGTTTTTT. Translated, it gives CASSRTGFGDTGELFF. The chain carries TRBV13 and TRBJ2-2, with TRBD1 matching 8 bases. This CDR3 spans 16 amino acids. With 5 bases clipped from V and 3 bases from J, the junction kept 8 bases outside the gene matches. Per the germline V gene, CDR1 is PRHDT and CDR2 is FYEKMQ (reference sequence). Full variable domain (outside the CDR3, taken from reference TRBV13 and TRBJ2-2): AAGVIQSPRHLIKEKRETATLKCYPIPRHDTVYWYQQGPGQDPQFLISFYEKMQSDKGSIPDRFSAQQFSDYHSELNMSSLELGDSALYFCASSRTGFGDTGELFFGEGSRLTVL.

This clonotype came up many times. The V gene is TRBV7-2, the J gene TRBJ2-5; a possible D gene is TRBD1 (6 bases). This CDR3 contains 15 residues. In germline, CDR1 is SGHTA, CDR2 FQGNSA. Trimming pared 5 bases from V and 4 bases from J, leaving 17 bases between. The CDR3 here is CASSRGQLGSETQYF. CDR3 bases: TGTGCCAGCAGCCGCGGACAGCTCGGATCAGAGACCCAGTACTTC.

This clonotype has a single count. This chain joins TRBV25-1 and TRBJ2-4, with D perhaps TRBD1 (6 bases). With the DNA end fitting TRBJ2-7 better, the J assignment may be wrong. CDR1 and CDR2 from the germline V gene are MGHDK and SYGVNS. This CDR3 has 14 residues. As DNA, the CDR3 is TGTGCCAGCAGTGAAAATAACAGGGCCTACGAGCAGTACTTC. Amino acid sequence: CASSENNRAYEQYF.

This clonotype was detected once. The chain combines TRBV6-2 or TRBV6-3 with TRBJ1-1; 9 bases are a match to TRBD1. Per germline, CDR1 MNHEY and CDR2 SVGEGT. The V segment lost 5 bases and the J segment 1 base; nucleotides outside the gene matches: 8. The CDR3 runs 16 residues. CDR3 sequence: CASSGTGRGKNTEAFF. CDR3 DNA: TGTGCCAGCAGTGGGACAGGGAGGGGGAAGAACACTGAAGCTTTCTTT.

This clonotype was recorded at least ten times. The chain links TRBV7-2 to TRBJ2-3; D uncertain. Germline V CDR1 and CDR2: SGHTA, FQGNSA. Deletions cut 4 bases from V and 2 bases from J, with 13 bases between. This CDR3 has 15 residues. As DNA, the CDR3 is TGTGCCAGCAGCTCACAGACTGCTGACACAGATACGCAGTATTTT. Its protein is CASSSQTADTDTQYF.

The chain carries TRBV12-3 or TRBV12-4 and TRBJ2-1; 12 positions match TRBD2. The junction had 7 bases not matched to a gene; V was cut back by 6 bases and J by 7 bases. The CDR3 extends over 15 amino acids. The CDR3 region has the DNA TGTGCCAGCAGACGACTAGCGGGAGATAGGAATGAGCAGTTCTTC. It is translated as CASRRLAGDRNEQFF.

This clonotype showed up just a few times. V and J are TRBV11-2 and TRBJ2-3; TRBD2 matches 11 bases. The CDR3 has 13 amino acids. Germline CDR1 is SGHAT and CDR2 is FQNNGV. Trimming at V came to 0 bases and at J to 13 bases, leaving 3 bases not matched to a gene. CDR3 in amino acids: CASSLERLAGKYF. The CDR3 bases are TGTGCCAGCAGCTTAGAGCGACTAGCGGGGAAGTATTTT.

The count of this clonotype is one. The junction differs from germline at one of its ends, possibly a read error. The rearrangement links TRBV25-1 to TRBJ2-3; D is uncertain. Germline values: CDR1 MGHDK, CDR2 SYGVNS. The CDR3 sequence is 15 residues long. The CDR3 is CASRDPLGSTDTQYF. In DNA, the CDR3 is TGTGCCAGCCGTGACCCCCTCGGAAGCACAGATACGCAGTATTTT.

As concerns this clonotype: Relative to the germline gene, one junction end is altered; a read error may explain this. The CDR3 region is CAGSQQNFIRGPGELFF. The CDR3 nucleotides are TGCGCCGGCAGCCAACAAAATTTCATCAGGGGGCCCGGGGAGCTGTTTTTT. The chain joins TRBV4-1 to TRBJ2-2; 8 bases match TRBD1. This CDR3 has 17 amino acids. In germline, CDR1 is MGHRA, CDR2 YSYEKL.

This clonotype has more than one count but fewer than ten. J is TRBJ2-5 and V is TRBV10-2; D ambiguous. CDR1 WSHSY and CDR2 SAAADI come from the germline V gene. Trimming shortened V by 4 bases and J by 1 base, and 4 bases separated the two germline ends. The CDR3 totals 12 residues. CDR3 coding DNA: TGCGCCAGCAGTGCAGGCCAAGAGACCCAGTACTTC. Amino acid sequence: CASSAGQETQYF.

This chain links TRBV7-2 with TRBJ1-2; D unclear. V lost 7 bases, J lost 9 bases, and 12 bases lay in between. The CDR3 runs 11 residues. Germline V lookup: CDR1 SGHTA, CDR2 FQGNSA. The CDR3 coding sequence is TGTGCCAGCACCAATCCCGGGCGCTACACCTTC. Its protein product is CASTNPGRYTF.

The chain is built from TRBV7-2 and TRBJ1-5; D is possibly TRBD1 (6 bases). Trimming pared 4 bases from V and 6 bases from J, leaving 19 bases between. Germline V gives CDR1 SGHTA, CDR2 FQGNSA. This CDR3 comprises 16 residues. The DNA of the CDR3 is TGTGCCAGCAGCTCCGGGACAACCGGTAACCCTCAGCCCCAGCATTTT. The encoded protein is CASSSGTTGNPQPQHF.

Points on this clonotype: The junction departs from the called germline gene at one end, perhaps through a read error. Here the CDR3 DNA reads TGTTCCAGCAGCTGGGCCGGATCCTACGAGCAGTACTTC. The encoded protein is CSSSWAGSYEQYF. The rearrangement links TRBV7-9 to TRBJ2-4; D is uncertain. The assigned J gene may be wrong: the sequence end matches TRBJ2-7 better. The CDR3 is 13 residues long. Looked up from germline, CDR1 is SEHNR and CDR2 is FQNEAQ (reference sequence).

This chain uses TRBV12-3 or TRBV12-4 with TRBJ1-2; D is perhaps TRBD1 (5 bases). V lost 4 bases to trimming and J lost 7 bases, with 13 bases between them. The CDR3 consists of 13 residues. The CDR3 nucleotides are TGTGCCAGCAGTTGGGGGGGATCGGGTGGCTACACCTTC. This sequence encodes CASSWGGSGGYTF.

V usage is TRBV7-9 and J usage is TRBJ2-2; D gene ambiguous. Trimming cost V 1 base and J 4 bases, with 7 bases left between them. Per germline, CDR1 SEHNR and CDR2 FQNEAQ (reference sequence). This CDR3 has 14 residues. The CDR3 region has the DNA TGTGCCAGCAGCTTAGAAACTACCACCGGGGAGCTGTTTTTT. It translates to CASSLETTTGELFF.